This TCR beta chain comes out of a study of cytomegalovirus exposure and HLA in healthy donors. The overall study: Both the 120 validation repertoires and the approximately 700 first-cohort repertoires used the same platform, as reported by a later analysis. Study-wide results and limits: A subsequent analysis found that TCR clusters from the first cohort also tended to co-occur in the approximately 130 validation repertoires, with around 94% of cluster scores above 0. Listed as cytomegalovirus-associated were more than 150 TCR beta chains.

Notes on this clone: What it binds is not known.

The approximately 120-subject validation cohort, separate from the roughly 700-subject first cohort, included the donors. The CDR3 is made up of 13 amino acids. V shed 4 bases and J 10 bases; nucleotides not matched to a gene: 8. Per the germline V gene, CDR1 is SGHDT and CDR2 is YYEEEE. The method was immunoSEQ multiplex PCR; TCRdb's version includes in-frame clones alone and lacks a portion of them. The sample has 60,000 to 75,000 clones, around 96% seen once. The rearrangement links TRBV5-6 to TRBJ2-1; TRBD2 matches 7 bases. The TCR was taken from a man between 18 and 29 years old in good health and CMV-seronegative. Sequenced: PBMCs. CDR3 nucleotides: TGTGCCAGCAGCAGGGACGCGGGGGACGAGCAGTTCTTC. Translation: CASSRDAGDEQFF.